This T cell receptor (beta chain) came from a study of cytomegalovirus exposure and HLA in healthy donors. For the study at large: In terms of ancestry, the Caucasian-associated cluster contained 80% to 90% of the roughly 400 genotyped donors. Notes on the study in general: It was confirmed in vitro that a few of the CMV-associated chains were specific for CMV antigens. What a later analysis showed was that several of the most significant clusters appeared linked to common viral pathogens.

Amplification used 60 Vbeta primers and 13 Jbeta primers. The data were produced by immunoSEQ multiplex PCR, yet TCRdb's version contains in-frame clones alone and is incomplete. The sample holds under 200,000 clones, 75% to 85% seen once. Each donor's status was that of a healthy bone marrow donor. The CDR3 contains 12 residues. From germline, CDR1 is GTSNPN and CDR2 SVGIG (reference sequence). Trimming removed 0 bases at V and 5 bases at J, with 7 bases between. On this clone: What it recognizes is unknown.

This chain links TRBV30 with TRBJ1-1; D not certain. The sequenced sample was PBMCs. The clonotype originates from a female donor in good health and CMV-seronegative. CDR3 amino acids: CAWSVSGTEAFF. CDR3 nucleotide sequence: TGTGCCTGGAGTGTAAGCGGTACTGAAGCTTTCTTT. Complete variable domain (other parts from reference TRBV30 and TRBJ1-1): SQTIHQWPATLVQPVGSPLSLECTVEGTSNPNLYWYRQAAGRGLQLLFYSVGIGQISSEVPQNLSASRPQDRQFILSSKKLLLSDSGFYLCAWSVSGTEAFFGQGTRLTVV.